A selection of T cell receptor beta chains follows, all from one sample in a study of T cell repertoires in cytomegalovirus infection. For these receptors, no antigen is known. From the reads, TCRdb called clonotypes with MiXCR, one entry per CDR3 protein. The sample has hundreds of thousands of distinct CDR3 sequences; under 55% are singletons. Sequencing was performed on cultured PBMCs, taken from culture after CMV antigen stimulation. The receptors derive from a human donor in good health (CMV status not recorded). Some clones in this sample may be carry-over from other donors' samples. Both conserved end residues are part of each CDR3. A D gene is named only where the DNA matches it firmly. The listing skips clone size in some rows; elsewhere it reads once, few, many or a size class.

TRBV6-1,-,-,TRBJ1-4,TGTGCCAGCAGTGAAGCCCCGTGGGCTAATGAAAAACTGTTTTTT,CASSEAPWANEKLFF
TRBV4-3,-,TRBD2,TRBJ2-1,TGCGCCAGCAGCCAAGCAAGCGGGGTTGGGTATGAGCAGTTCTTC,CASSQASGVGYEQFF
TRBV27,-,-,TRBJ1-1,TGTGCCAGCAGTTCATACCTTCTCAAGTCCACAGGCCGGATTGAATCGAACACTGAAGCTTTCTTT,CASSSYLLKSTGRIESNTEAFF
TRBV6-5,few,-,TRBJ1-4,TGTGCCAGCAGTTCAGGGGCAACTAATGAAAAACTGTTTTTT,CASSSGATNEKLFF
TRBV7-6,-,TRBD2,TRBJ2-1,TGTGCCAGCAGCTTAGCCCGCATGCCACTTACGGGGGGTCGGTATGAGCAGTTCTTC,CASSLARMPLTGGRYEQFF
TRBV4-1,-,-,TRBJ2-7,TGCGCCAGCAGCCAAGAGTCAGGGGTCAGCGAGCAGTACTTC,CASSQESGVSEQYF
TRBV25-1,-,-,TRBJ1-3,TGTGCCAGCAGTGAGCTCCGGGGGGACGGAAACACCATATATTTT,CASSELRGDGNTIYF
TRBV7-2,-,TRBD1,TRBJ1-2,TGTGCCAGCAGCTTGAACAGGGGTGGCTACACCTTC,CASSLNRGGYTF
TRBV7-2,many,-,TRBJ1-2,TGTGCCAGCAGCTTAGGTGGGGGCTACACCTTC,CASSLGGGYTF
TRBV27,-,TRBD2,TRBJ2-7,TGTGCCAGCAGTTCCTACATTAGCGGGAGAGGGTACGAGCAGTACTTC,CASSSYISGRGYEQYF
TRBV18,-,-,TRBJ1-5,TGTGCCAGCTCACCCGATAGGCAGCCCCAGCATTTT,CASSPDRQPQHF
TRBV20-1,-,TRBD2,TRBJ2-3,TGCAGGGCGGGAGGGGGGGGGGGCACAGATACGCAGTATTTT,CRAGGGGGTDTQYF
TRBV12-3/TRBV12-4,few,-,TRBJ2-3,TGTGCCAGCAGTTTGGAGTCAGGCCGTTCCACAGATACGCAGTATTTT,CASSLESGRSTDTQYF
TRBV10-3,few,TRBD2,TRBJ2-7,TGTGCCATCAGTGAAAGACTAGCGGGTCGCTACGAGCAGTACTTC,CAISERLAGRYEQYF
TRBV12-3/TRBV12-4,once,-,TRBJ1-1,TGTGCCAGCAGTCCGACAGTTCACACTGAAGCTTTCTTT,CASSPTVHTEAFF
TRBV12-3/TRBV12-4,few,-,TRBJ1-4,TGTGCCAGCAGCCCACAGACGAGAGGGGAAAAACTGTTTTTT,CASSPQTRGEKLFF
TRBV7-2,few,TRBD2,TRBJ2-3,TGTGCCAGCGGGGGGGGGGGAATCGGGGATACGCAGTATTTT,CASGGGGIGDTQYF
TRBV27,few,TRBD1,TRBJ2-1,TGTGCCAGCAGTCCCTACCAGGGGGCCGATGAGCAGTTCTTC,CASSPYQGADEQFF
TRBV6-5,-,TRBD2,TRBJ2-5,TGTGCCAGCAGAAAGGGACTAGCGGGGGGCCGGGGGACCCAGTACTTC,CASRKGLAGGRGTQYF
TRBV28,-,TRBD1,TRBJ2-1,TGTGCCAGCAGCAGGGGGGACAGGGTCTACAATGAGCAGTTCTTC,CASSRGDRVYNEQFF
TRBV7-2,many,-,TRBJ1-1,TGTGCCAGCAGCTTTACAGGACTTATGAACACTGAAGCTTTCTTT,CASSFTGLMNTEAFF
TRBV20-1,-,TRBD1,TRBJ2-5,TGCAGTGCTATGGGACAGGGTCCAGGGCAAGAGACCCAGTACTTC,CSAMGQGPGQETQYF
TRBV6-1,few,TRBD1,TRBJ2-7,TGTGCCAGCAGTTACACCACAGGGGGCTACGAGCAGTACTTC,CASSYTTGGYEQYF
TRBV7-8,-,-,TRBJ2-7,TGTGCCAGCAGCTTGGATACCAGCGGCTACGAGCAGTACTTC,CASSLDTSGYEQYF
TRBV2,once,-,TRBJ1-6,TGTGCCAGCAGTGGGGATTTCTATAATTCACCCCTCCACTTT,CASSGDFYNSPLHF